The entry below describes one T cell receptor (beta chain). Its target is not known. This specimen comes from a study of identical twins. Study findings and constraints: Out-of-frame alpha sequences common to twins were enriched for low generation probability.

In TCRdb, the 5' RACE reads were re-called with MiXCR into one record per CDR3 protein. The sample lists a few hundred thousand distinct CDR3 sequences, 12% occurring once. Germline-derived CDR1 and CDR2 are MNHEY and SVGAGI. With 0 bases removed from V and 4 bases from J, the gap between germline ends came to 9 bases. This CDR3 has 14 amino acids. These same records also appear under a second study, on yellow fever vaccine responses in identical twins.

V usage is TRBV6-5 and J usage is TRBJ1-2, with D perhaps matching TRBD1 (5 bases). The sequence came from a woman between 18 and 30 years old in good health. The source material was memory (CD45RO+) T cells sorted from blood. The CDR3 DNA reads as TGTGCCAGCAGTTACTCCGGGGCTAGCTATGGCTACACCTTC. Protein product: CASSYSGASYGYTF.